The rows below give T cell receptor beta chains drawn from one sample of a study of beta chain features in type 1 diabetes. Generated by immunoSEQ multiplex PCR, the TCRdb table keeps only in-frame clones and is missing some. Here the sample spans around 170,000 clones, just over 9% being singletons. The source material was central memory CD4+ T cells from blood. Source of these receptors: a young woman in good health. The CDR3 runs from the conserved cysteine through the conserved F or W. D genes are given only for firm matches. Expanded clones are given a class, and other clones once, few, many or no size at all.

TRBJ2-3 | few | NA | TRBV13 | CASSLQGTTDTQYF | TGTGCCAGCAGCTTACAGGGAACCACAGATACGCAGTATTTT
TRBJ1-1 | few | TRBD1 | TRBV4-1 | CASSQVRDREAFF | TGCGCCAGCAGCCAAGTTCGGGACAGGGAGGCTTTCTTT
TRBJ2-3 | NA | TRBD2 | TRBV5-5 | CASSPGLTTDTQYF | TGTGCCAGCAGCCCGGGACTAACCACAGATACGCAGTATTTT
TRBJ1-5 | NA | NA | TRBV30 | CAWSLGRERPQHF | TGTGCCTGGAGTTTAGGCAGGGAAAGGCCCCAGCATTTT
TRBJ2-7 | once | NA | TRBV13 | CASSSAVGEQYF | TGTGCCAGCAGCTCCGCCGTCGGCGAGCAGTACTTC
TRBJ2-1 | NA | TRBD2 | TRBV5-6 | CASSLAGLAANEQFF | TGTGCCAGCAGCTTGGCGGGACTAGCTGCCAATGAGCAGTTCTTC
TRBJ1-6 | NA | TRBD1 | TRBV30 | CAWLDRDNSPLHF | TGTGCCTGGCTCGACAGGGATAATTCACCCCTCCACTTT
TRBJ2-7 | few | NA | TRBV7-2 | CASSLGGGADEQYF | TGTGCCAGCAGCTTAGGAGGCGGGGCGGACGAGCAGTACTTC
TRBJ1-5 | NA | NA | TRBV5-1 | CASSLASTENQPQHF | TGCGCCAGCAGCTTGGCAAGTACAGAGAATCAGCCCCAGCATTTT
TRBJ1-2 | few | NA | TRBV29-1 | CSVATGSRNYGYTF | TGCAGCGTCGCCACTGGGAGCCGCAACTATGGCTACACCTTC
TRBJ2-1 | NA | TRBD2 | TRBV7-3 | CASSLSGLAGLNEQFF | TGTGCCAGCAGCTTATCGGGACTAGCGGGTCTTAATGAGCAGTTCTTC
TRBJ1-1 | NA | TRBD1 | TRBV5-1 | CASSIDRGNTEAFF | TGCGCCAGCAGCATTGACAGGGGAAACACTGAAGCTTTCTTT
TRBJ2-7 | NA | TRBD2 | TRBV5-1 | CASSLISGTSEQYF | TGCGCCAGCAGCTTGATCTCCGGGACTAGCGAACAGTACTTC
TRBJ1-3 | few | TRBD1 | TRBV6-5 | CASRKGTVSGNTIYF | TGTGCCAGCAGGAAAGGGACAGTCTCTGGAAACACCATATATTTT
TRBJ2-2 | few | TRBD2 | TRBV5-1 | CASSSTGLAGGGGELFF | TGCGCCAGCAGCTCAACTGGACTAGCGGGAGGTGGCGGGGAGCTGTTTTTT
TRBJ2-3 | few | NA | TRBV6-1 | CASSERVDTQYF | TGTGCCAGCAGTGAGCGCGTAGATACGCAGTATTTT
TRBJ2-1 | NA | NA | TRBV27 | CASSSPGSYNEQFF | TGTGCCAGCAGTTCCCCCGGCTCCTACAATGAGCAGTTCTTC
TRBJ1-4 | few | TRBD1 | TRBV19 | CASSDRTGLEKLFF | TGTGCCAGTAGTGACCGGACAGGTCTAGAAAAACTGTTTTTT
TRBJ2-7 | NA | NA | TRBV11-2 | CASSLGRGTVVSYEQYF | TGTGCCAGCAGCTTAGGAAGGGGGACGGTTGTCTCCTACGAGCAGTACTTC
TRBJ2-1 | NA | TRBD2 | TRBV18 | CASSPRSTSGGGDEQFF | TGTGCCAGCTCACCAAGGTCGACTAGCGGGGGGGGAGATGAGCAGTTCTTC
TRBJ1-2 | few | NA | TRBV7-8 | CASSLFGGWGYTF | TGTGCCAGCAGCTTATTTGGGGGCTGGGGCTACACCTTC
TRBJ1-5 | few | NA | TRBV7-2 | CASSPGGGMGQPQHF | TGTGCCAGCAGCCCCGGGGGAGGGATGGGTCAGCCCCAGCATTTT
TRBJ1-1 | NA | NA | TRBV7-9 | CASSSRWATEAFF | TGTGCCAGCAGCTCCCGGTGGGCCACTGAAGCTTTCTTT
TRBJ2-5 | NA | TRBD2 | TRBV25-1 | CASSPGGAGGYETQYF | TGTGCCAGCAGTCCAGGCGGCGCGGGAGGATATGAGACCCAGTACTTC
TRBJ2-5 | few | NA | TRBV7-9 | CASSLDRGTQYF | TGTGCCAGCAGCTTAGACCGAGGGACCCAGTACTTC
TRBJ2-1 | NA | NA | TRBV5-4 | CASSLGSSDEQFF | TGTGCCAGCAGCTTGGGCTCGTCGGATGAGCAGTTCTTC
TRBJ2-1 | few | NA | TRBV11-2 | CASSPSWDNEQFF | TGTGCCAGCAGCCCTAGTTGGGACAATGAGCAGTTCTTC
TRBJ2-7 | few | NA | TRBV21-1 | CASSKDSGGDPYEQYF | TGTGCCAGCAGCAAAGACAGCGGGGGGGACCCCTACGAGCAGTACTTC
TRBJ1-1 | NA | TRBD1 | TRBV7-8 | CASSVTGDSAAEAFF | TGTGCCAGCAGCGTCACTGGGGACAGCGCCGCTGAAGCTTTCTTT
TRBJ1-6 | few | NA | TRBV7-2 | CASSLDGTGNSPLHF | TGTGCCAGCAGCTTAGACGGTACAGGGAATTCACCCCTCCACTTT
TRBJ1-3 | NA | TRBD1 | TRBV18 | CASSPTPGQGFSGNTIYF | TGTGCCAGCTCGCCAACGCCGGGACAGGGCTTCTCTGGAAACACCATATATTTT
TRBJ2-5 | NA | TRBD1 | TRBV5-4 | CASSFGQGQETQYF | TGTGCCAGCAGCTTCGGACAGGGCCAAGAGACCCAGTACTTC
TRBJ2-3 | few | TRBD2 | TRBV5-1 | CASSYQREGTDTQYF | TGCGCCAGCAGCTATCAGCGGGAGGGCACAGATACGCAGTATTTT